The 29 T cell receptor beta chains given below trace back to one sample, sequenced in a study of blood T cells in healthy people across ages. It was with a sample-barcoded 5' primer and a J-beta primer mix that a second PCR of roughly 7 to 12 cycles was run. TCRdb redid the calling of the 5' RACE reads with MiXCR, one entry per CDR3 protein. The sample lists about 1.6 million distinct CDR3 sequences; about 32% were seen once. Input material: blood. All receptors come from a woman in her twenties or thirties in good health.

The gene calls are TRBV7-8 and TRBJ2-3, with 11 bases fitting TRBD2. The ends lost 6 bases at V and 3 bases at J; junction bases unmatched: 8. Germline V lookup: CDR1 SGHVS, CDR2 FQNEAQ. The CDR3 is 16 residues long. CDR3 bases: TGTGCCAGCAGTATGGCTTCTAGCGGGGGGACAGATACGCAGTATTTT. This codes for CASSMASSGGTDTQYF.

This clonotype appeared many times. The chain carries TRBV6-2 or TRBV6-3 and TRBJ2-7, with 7 bases that match TRBD1. Germline V gene lookup returns CDR1 MNHEY and CDR2 SVGEGT. This CDR3 region has 15 residues. V lost 5 bases to trimming and J lost 4 bases; unmatched junction nucleotides: 11. This chain's CDR3 is CASSTIGDSKYEQYF. The CDR3 nucleotides are TGTGCCAGCAGTACGATTGGGGACAGCAAATACGAGCAGTACTTC.

This chain connects TRBV10-3 to TRBJ2-3; 9 bases line up with TRBD2. The CDR3 covers 16 residues. CDR1 is ENHRY and CDR2 is SYGVKD in the germline V gene. J gave up 2 bases and V 6 bases, and 9 bases lay outside the gene matches. DNA of the CDR3: TGTGCCATCAGGCCTCTTAGCGGGGGAGCCACAGATACGCAGTATTTT. The encoded protein is CAIRPLSGGATDTQYF.

This chain connects TRBV12-3 or TRBV12-4 to TRBJ1-2; no clear D gene. The V gene lost 3 bases and the J gene lost 0 bases, with 11 bases spanning the gap. This CDR3 is built from 15 residues. For the CDR3, the DNA is TGTGCCAGCAGTTTCGGCACCAGAGCTAACTATGGCTACACCTTC. Residues: CASSFGTRANYGYTF.

The chain has TRBV5-1 and TRBJ2-1, with D possibly being TRBD2 (5 bases). This CDR3 is built from 15 residues. Trimming took 1 base from V and 2 from J, leaving 10 bases between them. Germline CDR1 is SGHRS and CDR2 is YFSETQ. The CDR3 nucleotides are TGCGCCAGCAGCTTGCGGGAACCCCCCTACAATGAGCAGTTCTTC. Its protein is CASSLREPPYNEQFF.

This clonotype was observed a handful of times. The V and J genes are TRBV27 and TRBJ2-7; perhaps D is TRBD1 or TRBD2 (5 bases each). In germline, CDR1 is MNHEY, CDR2 SMNVEV (reference sequence). Trimming cost V 5 bases and J 1 base, with 18 bases left between them. CDR3 length: 16 amino acids. The CDR3 DNA sequence: TGTGCCAGCAGTACAGCTACCGGGACGCTTTCCTACGAGCAGTACTTC. Its translation is CASSTATGTLSYEQYF.

V and J are TRBV4-1 and TRBJ1-5; D unclear. CDR3 length: 18 residues. V was clipped by 1 base and J by 0 bases, with 16 bases between them. CDR1 and CDR2 (germline): MGHRA, YSYEKL. CDR3 loop: CASSQVSEDFYSNQPQHF. The CDR3 bases are TGCGCCAGCAGCCAAGTAAGTGAGGATTTCTATAGCAATCAGCCCCAGCATTTT.

The chain joins TRBV6-1 to TRBJ1-2; D unclear. V was shortened by 3 bases and J by 3 bases, with 11 bases between the two germline ends. Germline CDR1 is MNHNS and CDR2 is SASEGT. This CDR3 region has 14 residues. CDR3 coding DNA: TGTGCCAGCAGTGAGGTTCCTCGGGACTATGGCTACACCTTC. Protein sequence: CASSEVPRDYGYTF.

This clonotype was found a few times. The chain uses TRBV5-1 and TRBJ2-3, with D possibly called TRBD1 or TRBD2 (5 bases each). The CDR3 contains 15 residues. V lost 4 bases to trimming and J lost 4 bases, with 16 bases between them. The V gene's germline CDR1 is SGHRS and CDR2 YFSETQ. The CDR3 DNA is TGCGCCAGCAGCAAGACCCTCCGGGGCGCAGATACGCAGTATTTT. Translating it yields CASSKTLRGADTQYF.

The V gene is TRBV3-1, the J gene TRBJ2-1; 9 nucleotides align to TRBD1. The CDR3 runs 16 residues. V lost 0 bases to trimming and J lost 4 bases; unmatched junction nucleotides: 4. CDR1 is LGHDT and CDR2 is YNNKEL in the germline V gene (reference sequence). The chain's CDR3 is CASSQDGGQGYNEQFF. CDR3 coding DNA: TGTGCCAGCAGCCAAGATGGGGGACAGGGTTACAATGAGCAGTTCTTC.

This clonotype appeared a few times. The V gene is TRBV9, the J gene TRBJ2-5; D possibly matches TRBD1 or TRBD2 (5 bases each). The closer fit of TRBJ2-7 to the DNA end suggests the J call may be wrong. Germline V gene data show CDR1 as SGDLS and CDR2 as YYNGEE. The CDR3 runs 13 residues. This CDR3 reads CASSGRLGDEQYF. CDR3 nucleotide sequence: TGTGCCAGCAGCGGACGTTTGGGGGACGAGCAGTACTTC.

The chain carries TRBV6-5 and TRBJ2-5; D may be TRBD1 or TRBD2 (6 bases each). This CDR3 spans 13 amino acids. V was shortened by 2 bases and J by 7 bases, with 11 bases between the two germline ends. Germline assignment: CDR1 MNHEY and CDR2 SVGAGI. The DNA of the CDR3 is TGTGCCAGCAGTTACAGGGGGGTGGGGACCCAGTACTTC. The encoded protein is CASSYRGVGTQYF.

The V and J genes are TRBV12-3 or TRBV12-4 and TRBJ2-3; D tentatively fits TRBD1 or TRBD2 (6 bases each). V was shortened by 6 bases and J by 7 bases, with 17 bases between the two germline ends. This CDR3 spans 14 amino acids. CDR3 sequence reads: CASSLGGEENTQYF. DNA of the CDR3: TGTGCCAGCAGCCTCGGGGGCGAGGAAAATACGCAGTATTTT.

The chain carries TRBV4-1 and TRBJ2-6; possible D gene TRBD2, 6 bases. Germline V gene data show CDR1 as MGHRA and CDR2 as YSYEKL. This CDR3 has 19 residues. V lost 0 bases and J 2 bases, leaving 17 bases between the germline ends. CDR3 loop: CASSQDWRERLAGANVLTF. DNA of the CDR3: TGCGCCAGCAGCCAAGATTGGAGGGAACGGTTGGCTGGGGCCAACGTCCTGACTTTC.

The chain employs TRBV12-3 or TRBV12-4 and TRBJ1-6; D not resolved. The CDR3 is 16 amino acids. Trimming left V 3 bases short and J 5 bases short, with 14 bases between. As DNA, the CDR3 is TGTGCCAGCAGTTTGAACGGAGCGGGAAATAATTCACCCCTCCACTTT. It is translated as CASSLNGAGNNSPLHF.

The V gene is TRBV30, the J gene TRBJ2-3, with TRBD1 matching 9 bases. CDR1 and CDR2 from the germline V gene are GTSNPN and SVGIG (reference sequence). The CDR3 loop spans 13 amino acids. Trimming took 4 bases from V and 10 from J; bases not matched to a gene: 9. In nucleotides, the CDR3 is TGTGCCTGGAATATCGGGGACAGGGAACCGCAGTATTTT. Translation: CAWNIGDREPQYF. Drawing the rest from reference TRBV30 and TRBJ2-3, the complete variable domain is SQTIHQWPATLVQPVGSPLSLECTVEGTSNPNLYWYRQAAGRGLQLLFYSVGIGQISSEVPQNLSASRPQDRQFILSSKKLLLSDSGFYLCAWNIGDREPQYFGPGTRLTVL.

The CDR3 sequence is CSTIGRATDTQYF. CDR3 in DNA: TGCAGCACAATAGGACGGGCTACAGATACGCAGTATTTT. J is TRBJ2-3 and V is TRBV20-1; D gene unclear. This CDR3 is built from 13 residues. Per germline, CDR1 DFQATT and CDR2 SNEGSKA (reference sequence).

This clonotype was picked up many times. Here the CDR3 DNA reads TGCAGTGCTGCCCCGCCCGGGGGGGCCATAGATACGCAGTATTTT. Translation gives CSAAPPGGAIDTQYF. This chain uses TRBV20-1 with TRBJ2-3; TRBD2 matches at 8 bases. J was trimmed by 5 bases and V by 5 bases; bases with no gene match: 12. CDR1 DFQATT and CDR2 SNEGSKA come from the germline V gene (reference sequence). CDR3 size: 15 residues.

There are a few counts of this clonotype. The V and J genes are TRBV2 and TRBJ2-2; a weak D match, TRBD1 (5 bases). The CDR3 spans 13 residues. Deletions cut 6 bases from V and 3 bases from J, with 8 bases between. CDR1 is SNHLY, CDR2 FYNNEI, per germline. The CDR3: CASRARDTGELFF. The CDR3 DNA is TGTGCCAGCAGGGCCAGGGACACCGGGGAGCTGTTTTTT.

The V and J genes are TRBV18 and TRBJ2-3, with D maybe TRBD2 (5 bases). This CDR3 comprises 15 residues. Germline lookup yields CDR1 KGHSH and CDR2 LQKENI. Trimming left V 0 bases short and J 1 base short, with 8 bases between. CDR3: CASSPPSAGTDTQYF. In nucleotides, the CDR3 is TGTGCCAGCTCACCACCTAGCGCAGGCACAGATACGCAGTATTTT.

This clonotype was picked up a small number of times. This sequence joins TRBV7-9 and TRBJ2-7; TRBD2 might be the D (5 bases). V lost 3 bases to trimming and J lost 5 bases, with 11 bases between them. CDR3 length: 13 amino acids. The V gene's germline CDR1 is SEHNR and CDR2 FQNEAQ (reference sequence). The CDR3 reads CASSFGVVNEQYF. CDR3 in DNA: TGTGCCAGCAGCTTCGGGGTAGTCAACGAGCAGTACTTC.

As concerns this clonotype: An end of the junction does not agree with germline; a read error may underlie this. The chain couples TRBV7-9 to TRBJ2-3; 9 nucleotides agree with TRBD2. Looked up from germline, CDR1 is SEHNR and CDR2 is FQNEAQ (reference sequence). The CDR3 runs 18 residues. The CDR3 loop is CAGSLAMVASGNTDTQYF. The CDR3 DNA reads TGTGCCGGCAGCTTAGCGATGGTGGCTAGCGGGAACACAGATACGCAGTATTTT.

V usage is TRBV5-1 and J usage is TRBJ2-3; TRBD2 aligns across 10 bases. With V trimmed by 4 bases and J by 0 bases, 5 bases remained unmatched. CDR1 is SGHRS and CDR2 is YFSETQ in the germline V gene. The CDR3 runs 16 residues. CDR3 loop: CASSPLAGISTDTQYF. The CDR3 DNA follows: TGCGCCAGCAGCCCACTAGCGGGGATTAGCACAGATACGCAGTATTTT.

J is TRBJ1-4 and V is TRBV6-2 or TRBV6-3, with a tentative D call TRBD1 (5 bases). CDR1 is MNHEY and CDR2 is SVGEGT in the germline V gene. The CDR3 has 16 amino acids. V was cut by 2 bases and J by 0 bases, with 10 bases left in between. The CDR3 region is CASSYDRSATNEKLFF. CDR3 nucleotide sequence: TGTGCCAGCAGTTACGACAGATCGGCAACTAATGAAAAACTGTTTTTT.

The V call is TRBV10-3, the J call TRBJ2-7, with 7 bases identical to TRBD2. Germline CDR1 and CDR2: ENHRY and SYGVKD. Germline trimming cut 3 bases from V and 2 bases from J; bases unmatched to any gene: 4. CDR3 length equals 14 residues. The CDR3 nucleotides are TGTGCCATCAGTGATCGCGGGGGTCCCTACGAGCAGTACTTC. As protein: CAISDRGGPYEQYF.

This clonotype was counted a few times. This chain links TRBV18 with TRBJ2-3; D is unclear. The CDR3 contains 14 residues. Trimming cost V 4 bases and J 3 bases, with 11 bases left between them. Germline lookup yields CDR1 KGHSH and CDR2 LQKENI. The CDR3 sequence is CASSLTTETDTQYF. In DNA, the CDR3 is TGTGCCAGCTCACTAACAACAGAAACAGATACGCAGTATTTT.

This clonotype was counted a single time. The gene calls are TRBV27 and TRBJ2-2; D is unresolved. The germline gives CDR1 MNHEY, CDR2 SMNVEV (reference sequence). V was trimmed by 2 bases and J by 5 bases, leaving 15 bases between them. There are 16 residues in the CDR3. This chain's CDR3 is CASSLGPLPVTGELFF. Written as DNA, the CDR3 is TGTGCCAGCAGTTTAGGGCCATTACCGGTTACCGGGGAGCTGTTTTTT.

This clonotype was seen a few times. The chain is built from TRBV3-1 and TRBJ2-7; a possible D gene is TRBD1 (6 bases). CDR3 length: 14 residues. The V end was cut by 1 base, the J end by 6 bases, with 13 bases between. Germline values: CDR1 LGHDT, CDR2 YNNKEL (reference sequence). The DNA of the CDR3 is TGTGCCAGCAGCCAAGTCGGAACAGGGAGCGAGCAGTACTTC. Encoded protein: CASSQVGTGSEQYF.

The chain recombines TRBV20-1 with TRBJ1-5; the D is unclear. V was cut by 1 base and J by 1 base, with 8 bases left in between. The CDR3 is 14 residues long. The germline gives CDR1 DFQATT, CDR2 SNEGSKA (reference sequence). In nucleotides, the CDR3 is TGCAGTGCTAGAGGGCGGTTAAGCAATCAGCCCCAGCATTTT. Its protein product is CSARGRLSNQPQHF.